The 2 T cell receptor beta chains below all came from one sample that was sequenced in a study of identical twins. TCRdb re-derived calls from the 5' RACE reads in MiXCR, one entry per CDR3 protein. The profile shows some 1,700,000 distinct CDR3 sequences, about 32% of them singletons. Sequenced sample: cord blood. These TCRs come from a newborn girl in good health.

The chain uses TRBV2 and TRBJ1-2; TRBD1 matches 7 bases. Germline trimming cut 5 bases from V and 6 bases from J; bases unmatched to any gene: 12. Germline V gene sequence: CDR1 SNHLY, CDR2 FYNNEI. The CDR3 consists of 15 residues. CDR3 sequence: CASSPPPGGVHGYTF. For the CDR3, the DNA is TGTGCCAGCAGTCCCCCCCCAGGGGGAGTCCATGGCTACACCTTC.

The rearrangement uses TRBV5-4 and TRBJ2-7; D possibly corresponds to TRBD2 (6 bases). The CDR3 loop spans 12 amino acids. Germline V gene lookup returns CDR1 SGHNT and CDR2 YYREEE (reference sequence). V lost 4 bases, J lost 11 bases, and 16 bases lay in between. In DNA form, the CDR3 reads TGTGCCAGCAGCGCGAGGTCCGGGGAGGAGTACTTC. This codes for CASSARSGEEYF.